This entry is about one TCR beta chain. Sequencing used immunoSEQ multiplex PCR; TCRdb keeps in-frame clones, though not all of them. The table includes 65,000 to 80,000 clones, roughly 93% detected once. This CDR3 is built from 14 residues. Looked up from germline, CDR1 is SGHDT and CDR2 is YYEEEE. With 1 base removed from V and 2 bases from J, the gap between germline ends came to 10 bases. The data were taken from a study of T cell changes during pregnancy in multiple sclerosis. The receptor comes from a female donor with multiple sclerosis, enrolled in a pregnancy study. This chain uses TRBV5-6 with TRBJ2-7; D is perhaps TRBD2 (5 bases). This material consisted of peripheral blood, taken in the second trimester of pregnancy. This chain's CDR3 is CASSLFGKTYEQYF. CDR3 nucleotide sequence: TGTGCCAGCAGCTTGTTCGGGAAGACCTACGAGCAGTACTTC.